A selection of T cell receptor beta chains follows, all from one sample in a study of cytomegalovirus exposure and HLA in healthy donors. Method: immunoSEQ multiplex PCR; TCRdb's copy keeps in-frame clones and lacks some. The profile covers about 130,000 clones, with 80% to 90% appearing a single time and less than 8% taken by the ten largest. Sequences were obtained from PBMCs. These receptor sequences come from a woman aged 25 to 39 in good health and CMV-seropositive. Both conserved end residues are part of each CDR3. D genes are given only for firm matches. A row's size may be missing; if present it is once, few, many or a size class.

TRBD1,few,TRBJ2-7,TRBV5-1,TGCGCCAGCCGGGGACAGTACTACGAGCAGTACTTC,CASRGQYYEQYF
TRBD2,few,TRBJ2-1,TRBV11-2,TGTGCCAGCAGCTTAGCTGGACTAGATTCCGATGAGCAGTTCTTC,CASSLAGLDSDEQFF
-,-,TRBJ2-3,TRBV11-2,TGTGCCAGCAGCGTCTGGGGAGCGGGCGGCACAGATACGCAGTATTTT,CASSVWGAGGTDTQYF
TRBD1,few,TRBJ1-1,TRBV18,TGTGCCAGCTCACCTAACTACGACAGGGACACTGAAGCTTTCTTT,CASSPNYDRDTEAFF
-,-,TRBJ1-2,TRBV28,TGTGCCAGCAGTCCACCACAGGATAACTATGGCTACACCTTC,CASSPPQDNYGYTF
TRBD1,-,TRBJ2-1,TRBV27,TGTGCCAGCAGCCGACAGGGGGCGACCCTTCTCAGAAGCTCCTACAATGAGCAGTTCTTC,CASSRQGATLLRSSYNEQFF
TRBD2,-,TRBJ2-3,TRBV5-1,TGCGCCAGCAGCTTGGGACTAGCGGGAGGGACAGATACGCAGTATTTT,CASSLGLAGGTDTQYF
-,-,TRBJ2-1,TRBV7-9,TGTGCCAGCAAGGAGAGGTTACAGGACAATGAGCAGTTCTTC,CASKERLQDNEQFF
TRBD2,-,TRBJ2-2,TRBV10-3,TGTGCCAACCTTACTAGCGGGCGGAACACCGGGGAGCTGTTTTTT,CANLTSGRNTGELFF
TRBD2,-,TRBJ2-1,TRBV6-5,TGTGCCAGCAGTTACTCTCGCGGGGGGAAGGGTGAGCAGTTCTTC,CASSYSRGGKGEQFF
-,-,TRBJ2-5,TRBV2,TGTGCCAGCAGCGGGGTTAGCGGAAACTTCAGGACCCAGTACTTC,CASSGVSGNFRTQYF
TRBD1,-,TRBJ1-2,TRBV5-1,TGCGCCAGCAGCTGGACAGGGACCTTCTATGGCTACACCTTC,CASSWTGTFYGYTF
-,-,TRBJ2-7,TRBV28,TGTGCCAGCAGTCCCCACGGGACAATCTACGAGCAGTACTTC,CASSPHGTIYEQYF
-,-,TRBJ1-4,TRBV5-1,TGCGCCAGCAGCTTGTCAGGCATAACTAATGAAAAACTGTTTTTT,CASSLSGITNEKLFF
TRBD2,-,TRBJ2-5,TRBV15,TGTGCCACCAGCAGAGGGGGGGGAGGATACCAAGAGACCCAGTACTTC,CATSRGGGGYQETQYF
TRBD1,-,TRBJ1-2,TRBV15,TGTGCCACCAGCAGAGGGAGAGGGGGCAGTTATGGCTACACCTTC,CATSRGRGGSYGYTF
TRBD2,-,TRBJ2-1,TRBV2,TGTGCCAGCAGTGTGGGCGGGAGTGTTGGCAATGAGCAGTTCTTC,CASSVGGSVGNEQFF
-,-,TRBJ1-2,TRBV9,TGTGCCAGCAGCTTATACCCAGGGCAGGGCTACACCTTC,CASSLYPGQGYTF
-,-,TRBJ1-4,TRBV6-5,TGTGCCAGCAGTTACGGCAGGGCTGCTAATGAAAAACTGTTTTTT,CASSYGRAANEKLFF
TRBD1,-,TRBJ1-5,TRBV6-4,TGTGCCAGCAGAGAGGACAGGGGGTTTTTCAATCAGCCCCAGCATTTT,CASREDRGFFNQPQHF
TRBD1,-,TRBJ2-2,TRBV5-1,TGCGCCAGCAGCACCGGACAGGGGAACACCGGGGAGCTGTTTTTT,CASSTGQGNTGELFF
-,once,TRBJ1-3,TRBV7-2,TGTGCCAGCAGCTTAGCGGGCCAGGTGGAAAACACCATATATTTT,CASSLAGQVENTIYF
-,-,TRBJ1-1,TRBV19,TGTGCCAGTAGTATTGGTGGCCCGGGGACTGAAGCTTTCTTT,CASSIGGPGTEAFF
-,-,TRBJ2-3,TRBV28,TGTGCCAGCAGTTTATTCCTCCTGAGGGGGTACGATACGCAGTATTTT,CASSLFLLRGYDTQYF
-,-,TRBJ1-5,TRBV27,TGTGCCAGCAGGCACCTCGGGGCAGGGGAAAATAGCAATCAGCCCCAGCATTTT,CASRHLGAGENSNQPQHF
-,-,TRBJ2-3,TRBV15,TGTGCCACCAGCCCGAGGGTTCCCGGCACAGATACGCAGTATTTT,CATSPRVPGTDTQYF
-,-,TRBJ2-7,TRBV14,TGTGCCAGCAGCCAAGGACTTATTTACGAGCAGTACTTC,CASSQGLIYEQYF
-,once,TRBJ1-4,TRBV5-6,TGTGCCAGCAGCTTCCAGGGTACAACTAATGAAAAACTGTTTTTT,CASSFQGTTNEKLFF
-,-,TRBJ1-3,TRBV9,TGTGCCAGCAGCCTATCCGGGGCTGGAAACACCATATATTTT,CASSLSGAGNTIYF
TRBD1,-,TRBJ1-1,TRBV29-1,TGCAGCGTTCAACAGGGGCCCATGAACACTGAAGCTTTCTTT,CSVQQGPMNTEAFF
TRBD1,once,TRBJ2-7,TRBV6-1,TGTGCCAGCAGTGTTATCCGGGCATGGGGACAGGGTTCCTACGAGCAGTACTTC,CASSVIRAWGQGSYEQYF
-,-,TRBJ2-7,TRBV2,TGTGCCAGCAAATTCCAGGGTTGGAACGAGCAGTACTTC,CASKFQGWNEQYF
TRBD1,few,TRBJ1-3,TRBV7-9,TGTGCCAGCAGCCGGGACAGCTCTGGAAACACCATATATTTT,CASSRDSSGNTIYF
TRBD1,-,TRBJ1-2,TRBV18,TGTGCCAGCTCATCCTACGGGACAGAACGATCTGGCTACACCTTC,CASSSYGTERSGYTF
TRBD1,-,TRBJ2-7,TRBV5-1,TGCGCCAGCAGCTTGGCCCGGGACAGGGGAGGCGAGCAGTACTTC,CASSLARDRGGEQYF
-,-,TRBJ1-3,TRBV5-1,TGCGCCAGCAGCTTGGAGCGGGTCTCTGGAAACACCATATATTTT,CASSLERVSGNTIYF
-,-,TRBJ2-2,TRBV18,TGTGCCAGCTCACCAGTCCGGGGTGGCGGCACCGGGGAGCTGTTTTTT,CASSPVRGGGTGELFF
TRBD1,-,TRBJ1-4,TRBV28,TGTGCCAGCAGTTGGACAGGGGGAACTAATGAAAAACTGTTTTTT,CASSWTGGTNEKLFF
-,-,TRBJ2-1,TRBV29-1,TGCAGCGTTGCCGGACAGCCCAATGAGCAGTTCTTC,CSVAGQPNEQFF
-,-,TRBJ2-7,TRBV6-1,TGTGCCAGCAGCCACCCCGCCGGGTTGCACGAGCAGTACTTC,CASSHPAGLHEQYF
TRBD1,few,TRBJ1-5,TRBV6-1,TGTGCCAGCAGTGAGAACCGACAGGGGAATAATCAGCCCCAGCATTTT,CASSENRQGNNQPQHF
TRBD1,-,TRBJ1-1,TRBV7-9,TGTGCCAGCAGCTCGTCAGGGGGCACTGAAGCTTTCTTT,CASSSSGGTEAFF
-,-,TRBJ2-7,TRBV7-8,TGTGCCAGCAGCGCTCGGACAGATACCGAGCAGTACTTC,CASSARTDTEQYF
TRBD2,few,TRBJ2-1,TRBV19,TGTGCCAGTAGTCCCGGACTAGCGGGAGGTCTCAGTAGGATTGAGCAGTTCTTC,CASSPGLAGGLSRIEQFF
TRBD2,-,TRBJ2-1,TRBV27,TGTGCCAGCAGTTTCGGTCTAGCGGTAGGGGATGAGCAGTTCTTC,CASSFGLAVGDEQFF
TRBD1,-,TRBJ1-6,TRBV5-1,TGCGCCAGCAGCTGGGCCAACTGGACAGGGGGCTCCTATAATTCACCCCTCCACTTT,CASSWANWTGGSYNSPLHF
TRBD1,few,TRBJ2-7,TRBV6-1,TGTGCCAGCAGTGAGCCCGGACAGGGGAACATGTACGAGCAGTACTTC,CASSEPGQGNMYEQYF
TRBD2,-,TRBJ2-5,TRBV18,TGTGCCAGCTCACCGGGGGTAGCGGGAGCCCGAGAGACCCAGTACTTC,CASSPGVAGARETQYF
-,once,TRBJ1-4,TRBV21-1,TGTGCCAGCAGCCACCGCGGGGGCGAAAAACTGTTTTTT,CASSHRGGEKLFF